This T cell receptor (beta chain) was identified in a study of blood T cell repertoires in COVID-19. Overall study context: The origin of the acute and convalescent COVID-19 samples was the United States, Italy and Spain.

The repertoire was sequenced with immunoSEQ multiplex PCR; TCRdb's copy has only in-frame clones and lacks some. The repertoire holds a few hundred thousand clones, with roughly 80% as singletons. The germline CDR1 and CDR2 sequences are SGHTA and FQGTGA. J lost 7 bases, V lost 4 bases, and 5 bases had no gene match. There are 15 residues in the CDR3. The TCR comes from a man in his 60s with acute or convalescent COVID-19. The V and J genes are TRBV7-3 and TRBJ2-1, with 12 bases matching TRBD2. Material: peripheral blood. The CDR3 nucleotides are TGTGCCAGCAGCTCCGGACTAGCGGGACATAATGAGCAGTTCTTC. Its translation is CASSSGLAGHNEQFF.